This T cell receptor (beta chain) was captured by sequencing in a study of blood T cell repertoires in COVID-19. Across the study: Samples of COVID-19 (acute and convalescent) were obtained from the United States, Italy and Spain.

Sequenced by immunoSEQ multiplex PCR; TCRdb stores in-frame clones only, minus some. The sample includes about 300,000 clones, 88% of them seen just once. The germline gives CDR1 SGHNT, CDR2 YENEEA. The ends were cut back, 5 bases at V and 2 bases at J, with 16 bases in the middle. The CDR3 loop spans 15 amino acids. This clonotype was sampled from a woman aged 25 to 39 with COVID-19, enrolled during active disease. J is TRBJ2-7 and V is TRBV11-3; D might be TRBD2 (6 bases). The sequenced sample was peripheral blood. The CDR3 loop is CASSRRDGGTYEQYF. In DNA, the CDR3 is TGTGCCAGCAGCCGGAGGGACGGAGGAACCTACGAGCAGTACTTC.